The TCR beta chain described here comes from a study of chemoradiotherapy in HPV16-positive cancers. Study context: Two HPV16-positive patients' cells yielded candidate HPV-specific clones and common motifs.

The assay was immunoSEQ multiplex PCR, and TCRdb's table has in-frame clones only and misses some. The sample comprises thousands of clones, approximately 94% of which are singletons, and 3% to 3.5% rests with the top ten. General study findings and limits: The functional HPV-specific definition rests on just a couple of HPV16-positive patients. Candidate HPV-specific clones and E7-related TCR motifs grew in tumor during treatment.

Germline values: CDR1 LNHDA, CDR2 SQIVND (reference sequence). CDR3 length: 14 residues. V shed 1 base and J shed 4 bases, with 8 bases lying between them. Repeated repertoire sampling spanned the course of chemoradiotherapy. This clone was seen once. The antigen remains unidentified. This TCR derives from a human donor with HPV-associated anogenital cancer. This chain links TRBV19 with TRBJ2-1, with D uncertain. Sampling took place from a patient who underwent chemoradiotherapy. The CDR3 is CASSIGLDYNEQFF. CDR3 nucleotides: TGTGCCAGTAGTATAGGGCTGGATTACAATGAGCAGTTCTTC.